This TCR beta chain was profiled in a study of vaccination and CD4 T cells after COVID-19. Study-wide background: Overlapping spike peptides served as the stimulus for the cells. These peptides came from SARS-CoV-2 and from the common cold coronaviruses HCoV-NL63, HCoV-OC43 and HCoV-229E.

The sample holds a few counts of this clonotype. Its target is unknown. This sample's treatment: approximately nine-day PBMC culture with coronavirus spike peptide pools or control peptides (ViraFEST assay). Gathered ahead of the COVID-19 pandemic (2011-2018) were the CD4+ T cells of the unexposed donor. IL-2 (roughly 9.3 IU/ml) and peptide pools (approximately 9.8 ug/ml) were added to cultures of approximately 2 million PBMCs per well. This CDR3 contains 16 residues. Looked up from germline, CDR1 is LNHDA and CDR2 is SQIVND (reference sequence). With 3 bases clipped from V and 4 bases from J, the junction kept 8 bases outside the gene matches. The Oncomine TCR Beta short-read assay generated sequence data from the DNA of cultured CD4+ T cells. The source of extracted genomic DNA was cultured CD4+ T cells. One entry per CDR3 protein, called by TCRdb with MiXCR from the PCR reads. The sample lists 8,000 to 10,000 distinct CDR3 sequences, 38% seen once, with about 25% in the top ten.

Material for sequencing was CD4+ T cells from blood, cultured in vitro. The chain combines TRBV19 with TRBJ1-5; the match to TRBD1 covers 8 bases. This sequence was found in a human donor in good health. The CDR3 coding sequence is TGTGCCAGTAGTATTTCAGGGGGCGTAGCGAATCAGCCCCAGCATTTT. This gives the protein CASSISGGVANQPQHF.